Listed here are 31 T cell receptor beta chains from one sample, sequenced in a study of cytomegalovirus exposure and HLA in healthy donors. PCR involved 60 Vbeta and 13 Jbeta primers. Method: immunoSEQ multiplex PCR; TCRdb's copy keeps in-frame clones and lacks some. The sample yields around 170,000 clones, roughly 84% seen once. The material sequenced was PBMCs. The receptors were sampled from a boy aged 2 to 9 in good health and CMV-seronegative.

The chain combines TRBV19 with TRBJ2-7; 7 nucleotides agree with TRBD2. Germline V gives CDR1 LNHDA, CDR2 SQIVND (reference sequence). This CDR3 spans 14 amino acids. The J segment lost 4 bases and the V segment lost 5 bases, leaving 8 bases of the junction unmatched. In nucleotides, the CDR3 is TGTGCCAGTAGTCCCGGACTAGAGGTATACGAGCAGTACTTC. This codes for CASSPGLEVYEQYF.

This clone was seen more than once but under ten times. J is TRBJ2-1 and V is TRBV18; 13 bases match TRBD2. From germline, CDR1 is KGHSH and CDR2 LQKENI. V dropped 3 bases and J dropped 1; count of bases not matched to a gene: 3. This CDR3 contains 17 residues. The CDR3 DNA reads TGTGCCAGCTCACCCCGGACTAGCGGGAGTTCCTACAATGAGCAGTTCTTC. Amino acid sequence: CASSPRTSGSSYNEQFF.

This clone occurred once. V gene TRBV6-5 combines with J gene TRBJ2-3; TRBD2 matches 8 bases. The germline CDR1 and CDR2 sequences are MNHEY and SVGAGI. There are 14 residues in the CDR3. The ends lost 8 bases at V and 2 bases at J; junction bases unmatched: 6. This CDR3 is CASSRGGSTDTQYF. The CDR3 DNA reads as TGTGCCAGCTCCCGGGGGGGGTCCACAGATACGCAGTATTTT.

The CDR3 region has the DNA TGTGCCACCAGCAGAACTCCTCTCGGTAATGGAAACACCATATATTTT. Translating gives CATSRTPLGNGNTIYF. The rearrangement links TRBV15 to TRBJ1-3; D unclear. Trimming stripped 2 bases from V and 3 bases from J, with 14 bases between. The CDR3 is 16 residues long. From germline, CDR1 is LNHNV and CDR2 YYDKDF (reference sequence). The full variable domain, in which reference TRBV15 and TRBJ1-3 provide the parts outside the CDR3, is DAMVIQNPRYQVTQFGKPVTLSCSQTLNHNVMYWYQQKSSQAPKLLFHYYDKDFNNEADTPDNFQSRRPNTSFCFLDIRSPGLGDTAMYLCATSRTPLGNGNTIYFGEGSWLTVV.

The chain couples TRBV7-7 to TRBJ2-5; 7 bases are shared with TRBD2. Trimming cost V 4 bases and J 5 bases; bases outside gene matches: 4. Germline-derived CDR1 and CDR2 are SSHAT and FNYEAQ (reference sequence). There are 13 residues in the CDR3. The CDR3 loop reads CASSSVGGETQYF. CDR3 sequence (DNA): TGTGCCAGCAGCTCCGTGGGGGGGGAGACCCAGTACTTC.

The chain carries TRBV5-1 and TRBJ1-1; D is possibly TRBD1 (6 bases). Germline assignment: CDR1 SGHRS and CDR2 YFSETQ. Between the trimmed V and J ends, which lost 5 bases and 5 bases, there was a span of 13 bases. The length of the CDR3 is 13 residues. CDR3 loop: CASRLIRGTEAFF. The CDR3 nucleotides read TGCGCCAGCAGGCTTATAAGGGGGACTGAAGCTTTCTTT.

This chain links TRBV19 with TRBJ1-2; D remains ambiguous. The CDR3 is made up of 11 amino acids. V was clipped by 0 bases and J by 8 bases, with 4 bases between them. Germline loops: CDR1 LNHDA, CDR2 SQIVND (reference sequence). The CDR3 sequence is CASSIDLGYTF. DNA of the CDR3: TGTGCCAGTAGTATAGATCTCGGCTACACCTTC.

The chain links TRBV7-9 to TRBJ2-7; the match to TRBD1 covers 8 bases. Trimming cost V 5 bases and J 6 bases; bases outside gene matches: 6. CDR1 and CDR2 from the germline V gene are SEHNR and FQNEAQ (reference sequence). The CDR3 consists of 13 residues. The DNA for the CDR3 is TGTGCCAGCAGCCACGGACAGGGTCGCGAGCAGTACTTC. It encodes CASSHGQGREQYF.

The rearrangement links TRBV11-2 to TRBJ2-1, with D possibly matching TRBD1 (5 bases). The CDR3 has 13 residues. V was clipped by 0 bases and J by 9 bases, with 9 bases between them. The germline V gene has CDR1 SGHAT and CDR2 FQNNGV. The CDR3 nucleotides are TGTGCCAGCAGCTTAGAGCGACAGCTTGAGCAGTTCTTC. Translating it yields CASSLERQLEQFF.

The chain uses TRBV2 and TRBJ1-5; no clear D gene. Per germline, CDR1 SNHLY and CDR2 FYNNEI. This CDR3 region has 16 residues. The germline V and J ends were trimmed by 3 bases and 7 bases, with 19 bases remaining between them. The CDR3 DNA reads as TGTGCCAGCAGTGAGATGAGATTGAGTGGAGGACAGCCCCAGCATTTT. It codes for CASSEMRLSGGQPQHF.

The chain has TRBV25-1 and TRBJ2-3, with 7 nucleotides matching TRBD2. The V gene end was trimmed by 2 bases and the J gene end by 0 bases; junction bases not matched to a gene: 5. The CDR3 has 16 residues. Germline V gene data show CDR1 as MGHDK and CDR2 as SYGVNS. CDR3 region: CASSEAQLASTDTQYF. The CDR3 DNA reads as TGTGCCAGCAGTGAAGCCCAACTAGCGAGCACAGATACGCAGTATTTT.

The chain links TRBV29-1 to TRBJ2-1; 7 positions agree with TRBD1. Trimming removed 6 bases from V and 4 bases from J; junction bases left unmatched: 9. The CDR3 extends over 14 amino acids. Per the germline V gene, CDR1 is SQVTM and CDR2 is ANQGSEA. The CDR3 nucleotides are TGCAGCGTCGATAGACAGGGAGAATACAATGAGCAGTTCTTC. Amino acid sequence: CSVDRQGEYNEQFF.

The chain has TRBV7-8 and TRBJ2-1; TRBD1 might be the D (5 bases). Deletions cut 5 bases from V and 2 bases from J, with 13 bases between. Germline V lookup: CDR1 SGHVS, CDR2 FQNEAQ. The CDR3 extends over 15 amino acids. CDR3 DNA: TGTGCCAGCAGCCCATCCCAGGGAACCTACAATGAGCAGTTCTTC. Translation gives CASSPSQGTYNEQFF.

This clone was detected only a few times. The rearrangement uses TRBV7-8 and TRBJ1-5; D unclear. V was cut by 2 bases and J by 0 bases, with 8 bases left in between. The CDR3 runs 15 residues. Germline V gene data show CDR1 as SGHVS and CDR2 as FQNEAQ. The CDR3 nucleotides are TGTGCCAGCAGCTTAACGGGGTTTAGCAATCAGCCCCAGCATTTT. This codes for CASSLTGFSNQPQHF.

This chain connects TRBV28 to TRBJ2-7; D perhaps matches TRBD2 (6 bases). The CDR3 has 12 residues. CDR1 MDHEN and CDR2 SYDVKM come from the germline V gene. Trimming pared 8 bases from V and 4 bases from J, leaving 12 bases between. CDR3 residues: CASGGKGYEQYF. DNA of the CDR3: TGTGCCAGCGGAGGGAAAGGATACGAGCAGTACTTC.

In this sample, this clone turned up once. The chain links TRBV5-1 to TRBJ2-2; no firm D call. This CDR3 comprises 15 residues. V dropped 0 bases and J dropped 4 bases, with 10 bases sitting between them. Germline-derived CDR1 and CDR2 are SGHRS and YFSETQ. The CDR3 loop reads CASSLEPETTGELFF. The CDR3 nucleotides read TGCGCCAGCAGCTTGGAACCGGAGACCACCGGGGAGCTGTTTTTT.

This chain connects TRBV25-1 to TRBJ2-5; D gene unclear. The CDR3 has 14 amino acids. CDR1 and CDR2 from the germline V gene are MGHDK and SYGVNS. V gave up 2 bases and J gave up 1 base, with 8 bases separating them. The CDR3 DNA is TGTGCCAGCAGTGAAGAGCTCTCCCAAGAGACCCAGTACTTC. It translates to CASSEELSQETQYF.

V usage is TRBV4-2 and J usage is TRBJ2-3; D possibly corresponds to TRBD2 (5 bases). Germline V CDR1 and CDR2: LGHNA, YNFKEQ. This CDR3 is built from 15 residues. V was clipped by 1 base and J by 4 bases, with 12 bases between them. CDR3 residues: CASSQGALGSDTQYF. CDR3 nucleotides: TGTGCCAGCAGCCAAGGGGCACTAGGCTCAGATACGCAGTATTTT.

The V call is TRBV4-1, the J call TRBJ1-2, with 7 bases aligning to TRBD1. Losses at the gene ends were 0 bases for V and 5 bases for J; bases not matched to a gene: 3. This CDR3 is built from 14 residues. Germline V gene sequence: CDR1 MGHRA, CDR2 YSYEKL. CDR3 bases: TGCGCCAGCAGCCAAGAATCGACAGGGTATGGCTACACCTTC. It translates to CASSQESTGYGYTF.

V is TRBV18 and J is TRBJ2-1; 12 bases are shared with TRBD2. After removal of 6 bases from V and 8 bases from J, the junction contained 11 bases not matched to a gene. The CDR3 totals 16 residues. Looked up from germline, CDR1 is KGHSH and CDR2 is LQKENI. The CDR3 spells CASSPPSGRAFYEQFF. CDR3 DNA: TGTGCCAGCTCTCCTCCTAGCGGGAGGGCCTTTTATGAGCAGTTCTTC.

This clone was observed a single time. One end of the junction does not line up with germline, which may come from a read error. The V call is TRBV7-7, the J call TRBJ2-5; the match to TRBD1 covers 8 bases. This CDR3 is built from 15 residues. Per the germline V gene, CDR1 is SSHAT and CDR2 is FNYEAQ (reference sequence). The CDR3, as DNA: TGTGCTAGCAGCTTACAGCAGGGGGCAGGAGAGACCCAGTACTTC. It specifies CASSLQQGAGETQYF.

The chain combines TRBV29-1 with TRBJ2-5; 7 bases are shared with TRBD2. J was trimmed by 7 bases and V by 3 bases; bases with no gene match: 17. This CDR3 region has 16 residues. Germline V gene sequence: CDR1 SQVTM, CDR2 ANQGSEA. The CDR3 here is CSVESRLAVPTRTQYF. The CDR3 DNA reads as TGCAGCGTTGAGAGTCGGCTAGCGGTCCCTACAAGGACCCAGTACTTC.

V usage is TRBV4-1 and J usage is TRBJ1-5; D perhaps matches TRBD1 (6 bases). CDR1 and CDR2 (germline): MGHRA, YSYEKL. The length of the CDR3 is 16 residues. The V gene lost 0 bases and the J gene lost 7 bases, with 16 bases spanning the gap. The CDR3 DNA is TGCGCCAGCAGCCAAGATCCCTCCAGGGGAGTACAGCCCCAGCATTTT. Its translation: CASSQDPSRGVQPQHF.

The J gene is TRBJ2-5, the V gene TRBV4-1, with TRBD2 identical over 11 bases. V trimming: 1 base; J trimming: 4 bases; junction bases outside the gene matches: 5. This CDR3 is built from 16 residues. CDR1 is MGHRA and CDR2 is YSYEKL in the germline V gene. CDR3 DNA sequence: TGCGCCAGCAGCCAAGTGGGGACTAGCGGAACAGAGACCCAGTACTTC. Translation gives CASSQVGTSGTETQYF.

The genes are TRBV9 and TRBJ2-2, with D hard to call. Trimming removed 4 bases at V and 4 bases at J, with 5 bases between. The CDR3 loop spans 12 amino acids. Germline assignment: CDR1 SGDLS and CDR2 YYNGEE. Here the CDR3 DNA reads TGTGCCAGCAGCCCCGGCACCGGGGAGCTGTTTTTT. Residues: CASSPGTGELFF.

The rearrangement links TRBV21-1 to TRBJ1-2; the D segment call TRBD1 is taken from the table without a DNA check. TRBV21-1 corresponds to a pseudogene. CDR3 length: 12 amino acids. CDR3: CASIHRVLGYTF. The DNA for the CDR3 is TGTGCCAGCATCCACAGGGTTTTAGGCTACACCTTC.

Only one count was recorded for this clone. The V call is TRBV2, the J call TRBJ2-2; D perhaps matches TRBD2 (6 bases). The germline V gene encodes CDR1 SNHLY and CDR2 FYNNEI. The CDR3 spans 14 residues. The V gene lost 6 bases and the J gene lost 0 bases, with 8 bases spanning the gap. CDR3 in amino acids: CASRGTSNTGELFF. The CDR3 DNA follows: TGTGCCAGCAGGGGGACTTCGAACACCGGGGAGCTGTTTTTT.

The count of this clone is one. V is TRBV2 and J is TRBJ1-2, with TRBD1 identical over 9 bases. The V gene's germline CDR1 is SNHLY and CDR2 FYNNEI. The J segment lost 9 bases and the V segment lost 7 bases, leaving 6 bases of the junction unmatched. The CDR3 sequence is 12 residues long. The CDR3 loop is CASTTGGVRYTF. The CDR3 DNA reads TGTGCCAGCACTACAGGGGGCGTCCGCTACACCTTC.

The genes are TRBV4-1 and TRBJ1-1; 7 bases are shared with TRBD1. This CDR3 contains 16 residues. From germline, CDR1 is MGHRA and CDR2 YSYEKL. V shed 4 bases and J 4 bases; nucleotides not matched to a gene: 12. The CDR3 DNA reads TGCGCCAGCAGCCCGCGCGCTTTCCAGGGGGGCACTGAAGCTTTCTTT. Amino acid sequence: CASSPRAFQGGTEAFF.

This chain joins TRBV9 and TRBJ2-1, with 8 bases lining up with TRBD2. Trimming cost V 4 bases and J 8 bases; bases outside gene matches: 5. The CDR3 spans 13 residues. Per the germline V gene, CDR1 is SGDLS and CDR2 is YYNGEE. CDR3 DNA sequence: TGTGCCAGCAGCCCGACGGGAGGGGATGAGCAGTTCTTC. This sequence encodes CASSPTGGDEQFF.

The table lists this clone with a count of one. V and J are TRBV29-1 and TRBJ2-3; TRBD1 agrees at 8 bases. Trimming removed 4 bases from V and 2 bases from J; junction bases left unmatched: 2. The CDR3 sequence is 13 residues long. Per germline, CDR1 SQVTM and CDR2 ANQGSEA. The CDR3 loop is CSVGDRITDTQYF. The CDR3 DNA follows: TGCAGCGTTGGGGACAGGATCACAGATACGCAGTATTTT.